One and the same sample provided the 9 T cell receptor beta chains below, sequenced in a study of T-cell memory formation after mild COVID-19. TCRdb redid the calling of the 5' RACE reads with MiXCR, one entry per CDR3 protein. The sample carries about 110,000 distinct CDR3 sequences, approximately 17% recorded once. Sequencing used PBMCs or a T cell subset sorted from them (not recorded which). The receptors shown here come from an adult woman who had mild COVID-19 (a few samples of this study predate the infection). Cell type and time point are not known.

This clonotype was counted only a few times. CDR3 nucleotide sequence: TGTGCCAGCATGGACAGCTACAATGAGCAGTTCTTC. It codes for CASMDSYNEQFF. The rearrangement links TRBV12-3 or TRBV12-4 to TRBJ2-1; D is perhaps TRBD1 (6 bases). Between the trimmed V and J ends, which lost 7 bases and 3 bases, there was a span of 7 bases. The CDR3 loop spans 12 amino acids.

CDR3 nucleotides: TGTGCCAGCAGCTGGGACAGTATCCAAGAGACCCAGTACTTC. It specifies CASSWDSIQETQYF. This chain connects TRBV7-6 to TRBJ2-5; 7 nucleotides agree with TRBD1. This CDR3 is 14 amino acids long. With V trimmed by 4 bases and J by 1 base, 3 bases remained unmatched. CDR1 SGHVS and CDR2 FNYEAQ come from the germline V gene.

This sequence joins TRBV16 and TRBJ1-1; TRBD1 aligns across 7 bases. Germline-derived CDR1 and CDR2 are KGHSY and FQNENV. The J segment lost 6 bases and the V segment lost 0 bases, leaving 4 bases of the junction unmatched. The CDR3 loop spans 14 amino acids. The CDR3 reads CASSQSLQGAEAFF. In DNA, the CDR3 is TGTGCCAGCAGCCAATCTCTGCAGGGGGCTGAAGCTTTCTTT.

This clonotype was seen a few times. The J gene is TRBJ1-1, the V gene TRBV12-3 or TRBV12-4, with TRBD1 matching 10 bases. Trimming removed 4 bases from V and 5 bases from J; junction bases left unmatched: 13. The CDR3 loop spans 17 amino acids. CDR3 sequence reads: CASSSPGQGRRGTEAFF. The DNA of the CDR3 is TGTGCCAGCAGTTCTCCGGGACAGGGGAGGCGGGGTACTGAAGCTTTCTTT.

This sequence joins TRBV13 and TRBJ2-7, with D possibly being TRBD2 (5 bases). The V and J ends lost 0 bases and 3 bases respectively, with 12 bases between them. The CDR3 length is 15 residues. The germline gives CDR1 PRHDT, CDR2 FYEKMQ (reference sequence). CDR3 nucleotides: TGTGCCAGCAGCTTAGGACGGGAATTAGGCTACGAGCAGTACTTC. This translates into CASSLGRELGYEQYF.

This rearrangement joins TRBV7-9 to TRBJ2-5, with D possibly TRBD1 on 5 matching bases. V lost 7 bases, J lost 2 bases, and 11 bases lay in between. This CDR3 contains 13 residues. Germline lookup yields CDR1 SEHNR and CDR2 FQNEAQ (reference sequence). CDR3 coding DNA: TGTGCCAGCACCCAGGACATACAAGAGACCCAGTACTTC. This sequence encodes CASTQDIQETQYF.

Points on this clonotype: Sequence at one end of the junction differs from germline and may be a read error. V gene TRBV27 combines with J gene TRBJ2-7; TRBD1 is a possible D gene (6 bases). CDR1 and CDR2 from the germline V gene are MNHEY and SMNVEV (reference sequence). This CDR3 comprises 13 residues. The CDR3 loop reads CASSQGPSYEKYF. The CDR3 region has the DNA TGTGCCAGCAGTCAGGGGCCCTCCTACGAGAAGTACTTC.

The DNA for the CDR3 is TGTGCCAGCGCGAGCGGGGGGGTGTACGAGCAGTACTTC. It yields the protein CASASGGVYEQYF. The V gene is TRBV27, the J gene TRBJ2-7; 10 positions agree with TRBD2. The CDR3 runs to 13 residues. V lost 8 bases to trimming and J lost 4 bases; unmatched junction nucleotides: 5. Looked up from germline, CDR1 is MNHEY and CDR2 is SMNVEV (reference sequence).

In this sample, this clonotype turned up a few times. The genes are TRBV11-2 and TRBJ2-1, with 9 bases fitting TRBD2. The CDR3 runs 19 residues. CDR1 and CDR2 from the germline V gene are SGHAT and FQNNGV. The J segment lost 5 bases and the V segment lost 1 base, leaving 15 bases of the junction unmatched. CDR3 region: CASSLVGWYVAGDDNEQFF. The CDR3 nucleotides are TGTGCCAGCAGCTTAGTAGGGTGGTATGTAGCGGGAGACGACAATGAGCAGTTCTTC. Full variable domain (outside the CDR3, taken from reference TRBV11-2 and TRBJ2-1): EAGVAQSPRYKIIEKRQSVAFWCNPISGHATLYWYQQILGQGPKLLIQFQNNGVVDDSQLPKDRFSAERLKGVDSTLKIQPAKLEDSAVYLCASSLVGWYVAGDDNEQFFGPGTRLTVL.